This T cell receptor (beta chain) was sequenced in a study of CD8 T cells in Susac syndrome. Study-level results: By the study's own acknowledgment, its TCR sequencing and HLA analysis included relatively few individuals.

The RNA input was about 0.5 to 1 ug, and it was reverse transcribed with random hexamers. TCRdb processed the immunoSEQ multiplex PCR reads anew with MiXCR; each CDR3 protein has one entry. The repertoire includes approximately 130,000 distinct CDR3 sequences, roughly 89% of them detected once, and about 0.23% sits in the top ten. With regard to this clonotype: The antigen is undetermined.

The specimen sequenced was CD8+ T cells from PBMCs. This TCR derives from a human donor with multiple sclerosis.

CDR3 in amino acids: CASSLDLEYLNEQFF. CDR3 DNA sequence: TGTGCCAGCAGCTTGGATTTGGAGTATCTCAATGAGCAGTTCTTC. V is TRBV5-6 and J is TRBJ2-1; D unresolved. V was shortened by 0 bases and J by 6 bases, with 13 bases between the two germline ends. Germline-derived CDR1 and CDR2 are SGHDT and YYEEEE. This CDR3 contains 15 residues.